This TCR beta chain was sequenced in a study of molecular identifiers for immune sequencing clone quantification (dated by TCRdb to between 2017 and 2018). A note on the overall study: In a replicate experiment, RNA from about 19,000 or 110,000 naive CD8 T cells was split into five aliquots, four of which were sequenced. This methods study used CD8 T cells to benchmark TCR RNA copy counting and molecular-identifier clustering-based TCR repertoire sequencing (MIDCIRS). What the study reported, not specific to this receptor: A single cell's worth of spiked-in Jurkat TCR RNA was reported detectable even among around 970,000 naive CD8 T cells. When barcode sub-clustering was not used, chimeric consensus sequences inflated TCR diversity, with chimeras reaching as high as 47%. Modeling gave about three recovered TCR RNA copies per cell versus about 10 by digital PCR, implying about 30% capture efficiency. The naive libraries included spiked-in Jurkat TCR RNA (fewer than eleven copies' worth), and this RNA is not part of the donor repertoire. Identical TCR molecules sharing a barcode could cause highly expanded clone sizes to be underestimated. In CMV-specific effector cells, clones with more than 20 RNA copies accounted for over 97% of molecules, whereas in naive cells such clones accounted for under 1%.

Libraries of naive CD8 T cells were built from anywhere between about 18,000 and 1,000,000 sorted cells, with 10%, 30% or 50% of the purified RNA used. Naive CD8 T cells, defined as CD8+CD4-CCR7+CD45RA+, were FACS-sorted into RLT Plus buffer on a BD FACSAria II. Detection sensitivity was tested by spiking Jurkat RNA equal to ten or so TCR copies' worth into samples containing about 20,000-1,100,000 naive CD8 T cells. CD8 T cells were enriched using RosetteSep CD8+ T Cell Enrichment Cocktail and Ficoll-Paque, and the enriched cells then underwent ACK red cell lysis. Libraries were made using PCR. Sequencing relied on an Illumina HiSeq 4000. Bulk TCR libraries were prepared as previously described, using TCR primers listed in Table S5. The Qiagen AllPrep DNA/RNA kit was used to purify total RNA. Reads from multiple sequencing runs of the same library were pooled before analysis. Per the authors' processing: Reads were retained only if the reads had an exact TCR constant sequence, and the retained reads were trimmed to 150 nt and grouped according to their 12-nt molecular barcodes. Reads within each barcode group were sub-clustered using a 15% Levenshtein threshold, and quality-weighted consensus sequences were constructed for each RNA molecule. Non-functional sequences were excluded, and lower-count sequences lying one edit away from another sequence were also excluded. Based on a fit of two negative binomial distributions, barcode sub-clusters having less than 20% of the maximum read count were discarded. Clones were called with MiXCR by TCRdb after fastp trimmed the public reads at Q25, and only in-frame beta chains were retained. Records with the same CDR3 protein are collapsed into one entry carrying the most frequent genes and DNA. TCRdb, not the authors, supplied the V and J calls. The sample contains 250,000 to 400,000 distinct CDR3 sequences, about 22% of them found a single time. Approximately 0.85% of the sample is taken by the ten largest.

There are a few counts of this clonotype. Its antigen is still unknown. Within one base of it there is no much larger clone, and no base qualities were kept. CDR1 and CDR2, looked up from the germline V gene, are SGDLS and YYNGEE. V is clipped by 3 bases and J by 2 bases, and the sequence between their germline boundaries is 12 bases long. Its CDR3 holds 14 amino acids, cysteine through phenylalanine. This entry keeps only the CDR3 DNA: 42 bases, framed from base 1. Material: naive CD8+ T cells from blood, with Jurkat cell RNA spiked in. The cell subset or site label corresponds to: FACS-sorted CD8+CD4-CCR7+CD45RA+ naive T cells. This sequence originates from a human donor in good health. Some libraries in this study had Jurkat cell RNA spiked in. The chain is assembled from TRBV9 and TRBJ2-7, with an unclear D gene assignment. This receptor has the CDR3 CASSGPKNPYEQYF. The nucleotides are TGTGCCAGCAGCGGCCCGAAAAACCCCTACGAGCAGTACTTC.